This T cell receptor (beta chain) derives from a study of technical replicates of blood from a few donors (dated by TCRdb to the late 2010s). Library generation was performed with the immunoSEQ multiplex PCR assay. Not all clones reach the TCRdb copy of this immuneACCESS table, which keeps in-frame sequences only. Checked studies attribute under half of the gap to unresolved V genes and leave the rest unexplained. In all, the sample holds about 100,000 clones, and 95% of those were seen once. The ten top clones hold about 0.24% of the sample. About this clone itself: What this receptor recognizes is not known. No much larger clonotype is one base removed from it; base qualities were not supplied. The identical CDR3 is also encoded by other nucleotide sequences in the sample.

Reading the germline V gene gives CDR1 SQVTM and CDR2 ANQGSEA. The CDR3 runs 15 amino acids, cysteine and phenylalanine included. Kept here is only the CDR3 DNA, which spans 45 bases and is read in frame from base 1. The V end gives up 3 bases and the J end 3 bases, leaving 7 bases in the junction not matched to a gene. The sample consisted of T cells isolated from PBMCs. In this chain, TRBV29-1 is recombined with TRBJ2-3, and 9 junctional nucleotides match TRBD2. The sequence came from a human donor in good health. The CDR3 region reads CSVDGRGGATDTQYF. The nucleotide sequence is TGCAGCGTTGACGGTCGCGGGGGGGCGACAGATACGCAGTATTTT.